The T cell receptor (beta chain) under discussion was sequenced for a study of blood T cells in healthy people across ages. A J-beta primer mix and a sample-barcoded 5' primer were used in a second PCR of roughly 6 to 12 cycles. TCRdb fed the 5' RACE reads into MiXCR, producing one record per CDR3 protein. This table holds about 570,000 distinct CDR3 sequences, approximately 26% found once. Looked up from germline, CDR1 is LGHNA and CDR2 is YSLEER. CDR3 length equals 14 residues. The germline V and J ends were trimmed by 0 bases and 6 bases, with 8 bases remaining between them. The sample, around 10 milliliters of peripheral blood, was drawn from each donor. Total RNA extraction produced at least 5.5 micrograms (per sample) for the study. This same sample was also taken into another study, of T cells of mothers and their children. From that study: The study recruited three healthy Caucasian mothers and their six children as donors. Overlap ran slightly, non-significantly higher for related than unrelated mother-child pairs.

This clonotype was obtained from a boy aged 2-9 years in good health. Sequenced input: blood. V usage is TRBV4-3 and J usage is TRBJ2-2; unclear D gene. The CDR3 DNA follows: TGCGCCAGCAGCCAAGATAAGGGTCCCGGGGAGCTGTTTTTT. As protein: CASSQDKGPGELFF.